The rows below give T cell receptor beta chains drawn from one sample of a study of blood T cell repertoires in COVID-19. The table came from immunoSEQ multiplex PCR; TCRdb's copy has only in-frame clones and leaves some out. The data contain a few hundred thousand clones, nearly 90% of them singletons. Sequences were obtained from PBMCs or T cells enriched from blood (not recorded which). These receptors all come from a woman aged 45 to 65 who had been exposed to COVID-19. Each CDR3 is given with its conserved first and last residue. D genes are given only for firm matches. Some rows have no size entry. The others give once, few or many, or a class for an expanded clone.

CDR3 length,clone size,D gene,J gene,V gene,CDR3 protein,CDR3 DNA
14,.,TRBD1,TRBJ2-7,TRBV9,CASNPEGQAYEQYF,TGTGCCAGCAACCCGGAGGGACAGGCCTACGAGCAGTACTTC
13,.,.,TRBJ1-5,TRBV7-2,CASSENGVQPQHF,TGTGCCAGCAGTGAAAACGGGGTTCAGCCCCAGCATTTT
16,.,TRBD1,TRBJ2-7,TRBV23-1,CASSQSGTGRAYEQYF,TGCGCCAGCAGTCAATCGGGGACAGGGAGGGCCTACGAGCAGTACTTC
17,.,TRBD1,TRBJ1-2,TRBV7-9,CASSRAWATRQGDGYTF,TGTGCCAGCAGCCGGGCCTGGGCCACCCGACAGGGTGATGGCTACACCTTC
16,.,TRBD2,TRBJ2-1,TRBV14,CASSHRTSGGANEQFF,TGTGCCAGCAGCCACCGAACTAGCGGGGGGGCCAATGAGCAGTTCTTC
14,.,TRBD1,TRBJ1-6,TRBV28,CASSSGQSNSPLHF,TGTGCCAGCAGTTCGGGACAGAGTAATTCACCCCTCCACTTT
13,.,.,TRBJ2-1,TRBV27,CASSTTGDNEQFF,TGTGCCAGCAGTACAACAGGAGACAATGAGCAGTTCTTC
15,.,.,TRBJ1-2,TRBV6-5,CASISGSAYVEGYTF,TGTGCCAGCATATCGGGGTCTGCCTATGTAGAAGGCTACACCTTC
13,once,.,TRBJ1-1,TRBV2,CASSEGGRTEAFF,TGTGCCAGCAGTGAGGGGGGTCGGACTGAAGCTTTCTTT
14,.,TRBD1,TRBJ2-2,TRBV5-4,CASSLDRDTGELFF,TGTGCCAGCAGCCTAGACAGGGACACCGGGGAGCTGTTTTTT
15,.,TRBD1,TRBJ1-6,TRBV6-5,CASSSDRVYHSPLHF,TGTGCCAGCAGTTCCGACAGGGTTTATCATTCACCCCTCCACTTT
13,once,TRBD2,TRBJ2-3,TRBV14,CASRRLAGLTQYF,TGTGCCAGTCGAAGACTAGCGGGGCTTACGCAGTATTTT
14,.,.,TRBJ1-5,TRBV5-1,CASSPTGGIQPQHF,TGCGCCAGCAGCCCGACGGGGGGAATTCAGCCCCAGCATTTT
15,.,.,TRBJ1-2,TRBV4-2,CASSLPGAELYGYTF,TGTGCCAGCAGCCTCCCAGGGGCAGAACTCTATGGCTACACCTTC
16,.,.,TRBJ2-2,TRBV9,CASSAPHPANTGELFF,TGTGCCAGCAGCGCCCCACACCCCGCGAACACCGGGGAGCTGTTTTTT
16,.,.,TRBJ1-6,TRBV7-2,CASSPNGDPYNSPLHF,TGTGCCAGCAGCCCCAATGGAGACCCCTATAATTCACCCCTCCACTTT
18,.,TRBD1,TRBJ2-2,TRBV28,CASSFGTGGLSLTGELFF,TGTGCCAGCAGTTTCGGGACAGGGGGCTTATCCCTCACCGGGGAGCTGTTTTTT
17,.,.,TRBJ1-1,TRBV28,CASRSYLPRGSDTEAFF,TGTGCCAGCAGGTCGTATCTTCCACGGGGTTCGGACACTGAAGCTTTCTTT
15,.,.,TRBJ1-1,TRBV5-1,CASSLSQGQRVEAFF,TGCGCCAGCAGCTTGTCACAGGGCCAACGGGTTGAAGCTTTCTTT
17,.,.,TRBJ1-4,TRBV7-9,CASSFSSTGTEVEKLFF,TGTGCCAGCAGTTTTAGCTCCACAGGGACCGAAGTTGAAAAACTGTTTTTT
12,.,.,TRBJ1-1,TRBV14,CASSPIARGAFF,TGTGCCAGCAGCCCCATCGCCCGGGGGGCTTTCTTT
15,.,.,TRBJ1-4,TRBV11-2,CASSYRGAVNEKLFF,TGTGCCAGCAGCTATCGGGGGGCGGTTAATGAAAAACTGTTTTTT
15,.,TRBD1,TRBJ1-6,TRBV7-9,CASSLGQGGGSPLHF,TGTGCCAGCAGTTTGGGACAGGGAGGGGGCTCACCCCTCCACTTT
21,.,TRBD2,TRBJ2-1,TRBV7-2,CASSLASMFRLAGGTYNEQFF,TGTGCCAGCAGCTTAGCGTCGATGTTCCGGCTAGCGGGGGGTACCTACAATGAGCAGTTCTTC
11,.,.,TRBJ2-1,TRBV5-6,CASSLGREQFF,TGTGCCAGCAGCTTGGGGAGAGAGCAGTTCTTC
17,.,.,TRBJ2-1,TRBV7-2,CASSLAPGSRGHNEQFF,TGTGCCAGCAGCTTAGCCCCGGGGTCCAGGGGACACAATGAGCAGTTCTTC
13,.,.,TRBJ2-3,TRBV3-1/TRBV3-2,CASRGSATDTQYF,TGTGCCAGCCGGGGGAGTGCCACAGATACGCAGTATTTT
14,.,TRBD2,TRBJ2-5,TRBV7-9,CASGGLAVLETQYF,TGTGCCAGTGGTGGACTAGCCGTCCTTGAGACCCAGTACTTC
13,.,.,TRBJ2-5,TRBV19,CASSIRGYETQYF,TGTGCCAGTAGTATCCGGGGTTACGAGACCCAGTACTTC
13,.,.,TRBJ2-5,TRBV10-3,CAITSTVQETQYF,TGTGCCATCACCTCGACAGTCCAAGAGACCCAGTACTTC
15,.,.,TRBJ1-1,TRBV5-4,CASSLVQVANTEAFF,TGTGCCAGCAGCTTGGTACAGGTGGCGAACACTGAAGCTTTCTTT
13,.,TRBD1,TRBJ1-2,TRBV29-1,CSVVGQGNYGYTF,TGCAGCGTTGTCGGACAGGGCAACTATGGCTACACCTTC
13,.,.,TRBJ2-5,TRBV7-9,CALRGSSQETQYF,TGTGCCTTGCGGGGATCCAGCCAAGAGACCCAGTACTTC
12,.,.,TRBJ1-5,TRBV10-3,CAISDLNQPQHF,TGTGCCATCAGTGATCTAAATCAGCCCCAGCATTTT
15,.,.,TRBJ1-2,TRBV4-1,CASSQPPGASGGYTF,TGCGCCAGCAGCCAACCACCGGGTGCCTCCGGTGGCTACACCTTC
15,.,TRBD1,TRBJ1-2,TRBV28,CASRPGQGNSIGYTF,TGTGCCAGCAGGCCTGGACAGGGCAACTCTATTGGCTACACCTTC
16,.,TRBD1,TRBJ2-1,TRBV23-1,CASSQPRQGKDNEQFF,TGCGCCAGCAGTCAACCGCGACAGGGGAAAGACAATGAGCAGTTCTTC
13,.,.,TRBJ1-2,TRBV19,CASTTGGNYGYTF,TGTGCCAGTACTACGGGAGGTAACTATGGCTACACCTTC
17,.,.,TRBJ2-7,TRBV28,CASSFAPNRELLYEQYF,TGTGCCAGCAGTTTTGCCCCCAACAGGGAGTTGTTGTACGAGCAGTACTTC
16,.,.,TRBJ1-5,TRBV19,CASSIVAPRWDQPQHF,TGTGCCAGTAGTATAGTGGCCCCCAGGTGGGATCAGCCCCAGCATTTT
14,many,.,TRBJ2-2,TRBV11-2,CASSSGLALGELFF,TGTGCCAGCAGCTCCGGGCTAGCATTAGGGGAGCTGTTTTTT
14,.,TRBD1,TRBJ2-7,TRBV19,CASSITGTGGQQYF,TGTGCCAGTAGTATTACCGGGACAGGGGGCCAGCAGTACTTC
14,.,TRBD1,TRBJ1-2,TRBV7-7,CASSPRTGNYGYTF,TGTGCTAGCAGCCCGCGGACAGGGAACTATGGCTACACCTTC
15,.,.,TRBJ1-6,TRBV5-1,CASSLAGQGLSPLHF,TGCGCCAGCAGCTTGGCCGGTCAGGGTTTATCACCCCTCCACTTT
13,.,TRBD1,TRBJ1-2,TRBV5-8,CASSWDRSYGYTF,TGTGCCAGCAGCTGGGACAGGAGCTATGGCTACACCTTC
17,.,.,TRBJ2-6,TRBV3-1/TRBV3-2,CASSQDSRASGANVLTF,TGTGCCAGCAGCCAAGATTCTAGAGCCTCTGGGGCCAACGTCCTGACTTTC
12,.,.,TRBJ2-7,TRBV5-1,CASSPGVHEQYF,TGCGCCAGCAGCCCCGGAGTTCACGAGCAGTACTTC
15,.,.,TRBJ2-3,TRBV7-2,CASSLDGTNTYTQYF,TGTGCCAGCAGCTTAGATGGGACAAACACATATACGCAGTATTTT
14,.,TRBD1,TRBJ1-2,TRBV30,CAWSHDRGNYGYTF,TGTGCCTGGAGCCATGACAGGGGTAACTATGGCTACACCTTC
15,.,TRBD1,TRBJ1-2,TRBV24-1,CATSDQGQGAEGYTF,TGTGCCACCAGTGATCAAGGACAGGGGGCGGAAGGCTACACCTTC
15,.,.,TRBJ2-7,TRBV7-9,CASSQDQGGDYEQYF,TGTGCCAGCAGCCAAGATCAGGGGGGAGACTACGAGCAGTACTTC
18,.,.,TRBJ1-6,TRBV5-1,CASSSNSGNQGVRSPLHF,TGCGCCAGCAGCTCGAACTCAGGGAACCAAGGGGTAAGATCACCCCTCCACTTT
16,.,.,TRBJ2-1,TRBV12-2,CASRLVRDRDYNEQFF,TGTGCAAGTCGCTTAGTCCGGGACAGGGACTACAATGAGCAGTTCTTC
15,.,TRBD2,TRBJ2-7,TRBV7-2,CASSPIAGASYEQYF,TGTGCCAGCAGCCCTATAGCGGGAGCATCCTACGAGCAGTACTTC
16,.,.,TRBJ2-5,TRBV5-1,CASTAPTGSPQETQYF,TGCGCCAGCACCGCCCCCACGGGGAGCCCTCAAGAGACCCAGTACTTC
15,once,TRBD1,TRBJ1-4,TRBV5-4,CASSSKGQDNEKLFF,TGTGCCAGCAGCTCGAAAGGACAGGATAATGAAAAACTGTTTTTT
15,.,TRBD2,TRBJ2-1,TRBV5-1,CASSSSGGAGNEQFF,TGCGCCAGCAGTTCATCCGGGGGGGCCGGTAATGAGCAGTTCTTC
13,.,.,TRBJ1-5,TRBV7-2,CASSERGYQPQHF,TGTGCCAGCAGCGAAAGGGGGTATCAGCCCCAGCATTTT
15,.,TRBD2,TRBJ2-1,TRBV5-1,CASSEQLADSYEQFF,TGCGCCAGCAGCGAGCAACTAGCGGATTCCTATGAGCAGTTCTTC
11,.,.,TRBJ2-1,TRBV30,CAWSPLDEQFF,TGTGCCTGGAGTCCCCTCGATGAGCAGTTCTTC